This T cell receptor (beta chain) was documented in a study of T cell repertoires in ileal Crohn's disease. Data came from immunoSEQ multiplex PCR; TCRdb stores just in-frame clones and leaves some out. The sample has some 10,000 clones; about four fifths are singletons. General study points: Compared with non-smokers, active smokers at surgery showed more clonal expansions.

In the case of this clone: The antigen remains unidentified.

The CDR3 is made up of 15 amino acids. Per the germline V gene, CDR1 is MDHEN and CDR2 is SYDVKM. The V and J ends lost 2 bases and 5 bases respectively, with 15 bases between them. V gene TRBV28 combines with J gene TRBJ1-2; tentatively, D is TRBD1 (6 bases). Source material: ileal tissue. This receptor was obtained from an adult with Crohn's disease. The CDR3 nucleotides read TGTGCCAGCAGTTTAATTGGGGGCTCTACTTATGGCTACACCTTC. Residues: CASSLIGGSTYGYTF.